Listed below are T cell receptor beta chains from one sample, sequenced in a study of early T cells in non-severe SARS-CoV-2 infection. MiXCR, run by TCRdb on the 5' RACE reads, gives a single entry per CDR3 protein. The sample consists of about 69,000 distinct CDR3 sequences, roughly an eighth of them appearing once. The source material was whole blood, sampled at baseline. Receptors originate from an adult who was a healthcare worker with PCR-confirmed SARS-CoV-2 infection or an uninfected control (not recorded which). The CDR3 runs from the conserved cysteine through the conserved F or W. A D gene is named only where the DNA matches it firmly. Expanded clones get a size class; other rows say once, few or many, or leave the size out.

len: 14; j_gene: TRBJ1-5; d_gene: .; abundance: many; v_gene: TRBV10-3; CDR3aa: CAISETFSNQPQHF; CDR3nt: TGTGCCATCAGTGAGACATTTAGCAATCAGCCCCAGCATTTT
len: 10; j_gene: TRBJ1-1; d_gene: .; abundance: .; v_gene: TRBV29-1; CDR3aa: CSVGNIEAFF; CDR3nt: TGCAGCGTGGGAAATATTGAAGCTTTCTTT
len: 16; j_gene: TRBJ2-1; d_gene: TRBD2; abundance: .; v_gene: TRBV7-3; CDR3aa: CASSPPGALAGGEQFF; CDR3nt: TGTGCCAGCAGCCCCCCTGGGGCACTAGCGGGCGGTGAGCAGTTCTTC
len: 15; j_gene: TRBJ1-1; d_gene: .; abundance: few; v_gene: TRBV3-1; CDR3aa: CASSHDARINTEAFF; CDR3nt: TGTGCCAGCAGCCATGATGCCAGGATAAACACTGAAGCTTTCTTT
len: 16; j_gene: TRBJ1-3; d_gene: TRBD1; abundance: .; v_gene: TRBV7-2; CDR3aa: CASSKRTGRTENTIYF; CDR3nt: TGTGCCAGCAGCAAACGGACAGGAAGGACTGAAAACACCATATATTTT
len: 15; j_gene: TRBJ1-6; d_gene: TRBD1; abundance: few; v_gene: TRBV5-1; CDR3aa: CASSLTGDGDSPLHF; CDR3nt: TGCGCCAGCAGCTTGACAGGGGATGGAGATTCACCCCTCCACTTT
len: 12; j_gene: TRBJ2-1; d_gene: .; abundance: .; v_gene: TRBV7-9; CDR3aa: CASSPTPNEQFF; CDR3nt: TGTGCCAGCAGCCCTACCCCCAATGAGCAGTTCTTC
len: 17; j_gene: TRBJ1-6; d_gene: .; abundance: .; v_gene: TRBV27; CDR3aa: CASSLVFPETNNSPLHF; CDR3nt: TGTGCCAGCAGTTTAGTCTTCCCGGAGACCAATAATTCACCCCTCCACTTT
len: 12; j_gene: TRBJ2-7; d_gene: .; abundance: many; v_gene: TRBV6-6; CDR3aa: CAGGTGAYEQYF; CDR3nt: TGTGCCGGCGGGACGGGGGCCTACGAGCAGTACTTC
len: 14; j_gene: TRBJ2-7; d_gene: TRBD2; abundance: many; v_gene: TRBV3-1; CDR3aa: CASSPGLAGDRKYF; CDR3nt: TGTGCCAGCAGCCCGGGACTAGCGGGAGATCGAAAGTACTTC
len: 15; j_gene: TRBJ1-4; d_gene: TRBD1; abundance: .; v_gene: TRBV6-5; CDR3aa: CASSYSGQGSEKLFF; CDR3nt: TGTGCCAGCAGTTACTCCGGACAGGGGTCTGAAAAACTGTTTTTT
len: 15; j_gene: TRBJ2-7; d_gene: TRBD2; abundance: few; v_gene: TRBV20-1; CDR3aa: CSATSAGGGTYEQYF; CDR3nt: TGCAGTGCCACCTCGGCGGGCGGGGGAACCTACGAGCAGTACTTC
len: 15; j_gene: TRBJ2-1; d_gene: .; abundance: .; v_gene: TRBV4-3; CDR3aa: CASSQETGTYNEQFF; CDR3nt: TGCGCCAGCAGCCAAGAGACGGGAACCTACAATGAGCAGTTCTTC
len: 14; j_gene: TRBJ1-5; d_gene: TRBD1; abundance: few; v_gene: TRBV20-1; CDR3aa: CSASWTGLNQPQHF; CDR3nt: TGCAGTGCTAGCTGGACAGGGTTAAATCAGCCCCAGCATTTT
len: 16; j_gene: TRBJ2-1; d_gene: TRBD2; abundance: many; v_gene: TRBV29-1; CDR3aa: CSVEGTSGDSYNEQFF; CDR3nt: TGCAGCGTTGAAGGTACTAGCGGGGACTCCTACAATGAGCAGTTCTTC
len: 14; j_gene: TRBJ1-4; d_gene: .; abundance: many; v_gene: TRBV19; CDR3aa: CASSPQVSNEKLFF; CDR3nt: TGTGCCAGTAGTCCACAGGTCTCTAATGAAAAACTGTTTTTT
len: 13; j_gene: TRBJ2-7; d_gene: .; abundance: few; v_gene: TRBV11-2; CDR3aa: CASSLDRFHEQYF; CDR3nt: TGTGCCAGCAGCTTAGATCGTTTCCACGAGCAGTACTTC
len: 15; j_gene: TRBJ2-1; d_gene: .; abundance: .; v_gene: TRBV7-2; CDR3aa: CASSFAGASYNEQFF; CDR3nt: TGTGCCAGCAGCTTCGCGGGGGCTTCCTACAATGAGCAGTTCTTC
len: 13; j_gene: TRBJ2-3; d_gene: .; abundance: many; v_gene: TRBV18; CDR3aa: CASSPRGTDTQYF; CDR3nt: TGTGCCAGCTCACCACGCGGGACAGATACGCAGTATTTT
len: 13; j_gene: TRBJ1-5; d_gene: .; abundance: many; v_gene: TRBV6-4; CDR3aa: CASSDGSNQPQHF; CDR3nt: TGTGCCAGCAGTGATGGAAGCAATCAGCCCCAGCATTTT